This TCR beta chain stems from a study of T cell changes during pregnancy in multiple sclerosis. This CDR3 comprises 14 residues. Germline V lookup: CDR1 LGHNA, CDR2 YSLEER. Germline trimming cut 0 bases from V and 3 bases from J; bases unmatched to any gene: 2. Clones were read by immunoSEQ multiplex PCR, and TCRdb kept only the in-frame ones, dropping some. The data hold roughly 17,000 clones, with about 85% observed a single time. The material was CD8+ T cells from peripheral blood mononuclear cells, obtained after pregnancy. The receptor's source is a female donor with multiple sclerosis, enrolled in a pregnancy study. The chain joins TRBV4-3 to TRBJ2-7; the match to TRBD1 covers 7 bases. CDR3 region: CASSQDRGNYEQYF. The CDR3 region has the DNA TGCGCCAGCAGCCAAGACAGGGGGAACTACGAGCAGTACTTC.